The 25 T cell receptor beta chains below were found in one sample sequenced in a study of T cells in Graves' hyperthyroidism and ophthalmopathy. Template material for amplifying TCR beta CDR3 regions consisted of RNA transcripts. HTBI primers were used for first-round RT-PCR of the TCR CDR3. MiXCR, applied by TCRdb to the multiplex PCR reads, yields one record per CDR3 protein. The sample has around 660,000 distinct CDR3 sequences, less than 45% seen once. Sequenced: peripheral blood or thyroid tissue (not recorded which). These receptors were taken from an adult man with Graves' disease, either hyperthyroidism or ophthalmopathy (not recorded which).

This clonotype was seen only a few times. The rearrangement joins TRBV5-1 to TRBJ2-5; 10 bases line up with TRBD2. The V and J ends lost 3 bases and 1 base, in that order; junction bases with no gene match: 3. In germline, CDR1 is SGHRS, CDR2 YFSETQ. This CDR3 is 15 amino acids long. The CDR3 nucleotides are TGCGCCAGCAGCTCCGGGACTAGCGCCCAAGAGACCCAGTACTTC. It yields the protein CASSSGTSAQETQYF.

This clonotype was recorded a few times. V and J are TRBV10-1 and TRBJ2-2, with D tentatively TRBD1 or TRBD2 (6 bases each). The CDR3 runs to 16 residues. The V end was cut by 4 bases, the J end by 6 bases, with 18 bases between. CDR1 and CDR2 (germline): WNHNN, SYGVQD (reference sequence). As DNA, the CDR3 is TGCGCCAGCAGTGTCTCCTTAGACAGGAGGGCCGGGGAGCTGTTTTTT. Amino acids: CASSVSLDRRAGELFF.

This chain joins TRBV7-2 and TRBJ1-2; the D is unclear. Germline V gene data show CDR1 as SGHTA and CDR2 as FQGNSA. This CDR3 is built from 17 residues. V was clipped by 4 bases and J by 10 bases, with 28 bases between them. The CDR3 nucleotides read TGTGCCAGCAGCTCCGCCTCGATAGCAACCGCGACTTTCGCCTACACCTTC. This codes for CASSSASIATATFAYTF.

This clonotype was seen only a few times. The V gene is TRBV6-1, the J gene TRBJ2-5; 13 bases line up with TRBD2. The CDR3 loop spans 15 amino acids. Germline V gene lookup returns CDR1 MNHNS and CDR2 SASEGT. Trimming cost V 5 bases and J 5 bases; bases outside gene matches: 5. In DNA form, the CDR3 reads TGTGCCAGCAGTTACTCGACTAGCGGGGGGGAGACCCAGTACTTC. It yields the protein CASSYSTSGGETQYF.

This clonotype appeared a few times. The chain employs TRBV9 and TRBJ2-5, with 7 bases matching TRBD2. CDR3 size: 15 residues. CDR1 SGDLS and CDR2 YYNGEE come from the germline V gene. The ends lost 3 bases at V and 0 bases at J; junction bases unmatched: 5. The CDR3: CASSASAGNQETQYF. The DNA for the CDR3 is TGTGCCAGCAGCGCATCAGCGGGGAACCAAGAGACCCAGTACTTC.

This clonotype was observed many times. This sequence joins TRBV2 and TRBJ1-4; possible D gene TRBD1, 5 bases. This CDR3 comprises 14 residues. V was pared by 4 bases and J by 1 base, with 7 bases between. The germline V gene encodes CDR1 SNHLY and CDR2 FYNNEI. The CDR3 sequence: CASSATGTNEKLFF. The CDR3 DNA follows: TGTGCCAGCAGTGCAACAGGAACTAATGAAAAACTGTTTTTT.

This clonotype was picked up many times. This rearrangement joins TRBV2 to TRBJ2-5, with a weak D call TRBD1 (5 bases). Per the germline V gene, CDR1 is SNHLY and CDR2 is FYNNEI. CDR3 length: 11 amino acids. Trimming took off 2 bases at V and 7 bases at J, with 5 bases between the two ends. DNA for the CDR3: TGTGCCAGCAGTGAAAGGGGGACCCAGTACTTC. It encodes CASSERGTQYF.

About this clonotype: Because the CDR3 is missing its conserved closing phenylalanine or tryptophan, this is likely a read error. The J gene is TRBJ1-1, the V gene TRBV19; 9 positions match TRBD1. The junction had 13 bases not matched to a gene; V was cut back by 5 bases and J by 0 bases. CDR1 is LNHDA, CDR2 SQIVND, per germline (reference sequence). CDR3 size: 18 residues. CDR3 region: CASSRSPGQGSMNTEAFS. CDR3 nucleotides: TGTGCCAGTAGTCGATCGCCGGGACAGGGATCTATGAACACTGAAGCTTTCTCT.

The chain recombines TRBV6-5 with TRBJ1-6; D may be TRBD1 (5 bases). The CDR3 is 14 residues long. V was cut by 0 bases and J by 9 bases, with 9 bases left in between. The germline CDR1 and CDR2 sequences are MNHEY and SVGAGI. The CDR3 DNA sequence: TGTGCCAGCAGTTACTCGGCAGGGAGTTCACCCCTCCACTTT. Translation gives CASSYSAGSSPLHF.

About this clonotype: Possible read error: a much larger clone is one base away. J is TRBJ1-2 and V is TRBV5-4; D call uncertain. CDR1 is SGHNT and CDR2 is YYREEE in the germline V gene (reference sequence). The CDR3 has 11 amino acids. Between the trimmed V and J ends, which lost 4 bases and 6 bases, there was a span of 7 bases. The CDR3 here is CASSQCDGYTF. The CDR3 region has the DNA TGTGCCAGCAGCCAGTGCGATGGCTACACCTTC. The complete variable domain, with remaining parts taken from reference TRBV5-4 and TRBJ1-2, reads ETGVTQSPTHLIKTRGQQVTLRCSSQSGHNTVSWYQQALGQGPQFIFQYYREEENGRGNFPPRFSGLQFPNYSSELNVNALELDDSALYLCASSQCDGYTFGSGTRLTVV.

This clonotype occurred a few times. The chain joins TRBV6-5 to TRBJ2-7; TRBD2 matches at 11 bases. This CDR3 is 18 amino acids long. With V trimmed by 0 bases and J by 2 bases, 9 bases remained unmatched. From germline, CDR1 is MNHEY and CDR2 SVGAGI. The CDR3 is CASSYSETRTSGPYEQYF. The DNA of the CDR3 is TGTGCCAGCAGTTACTCTGAAACGCGGACTAGCGGGCCCTACGAGCAGTACTTC.

The V gene is TRBV5-1, the J gene TRBJ1-2; 7 nucleotides agree with TRBD1. Germline CDR1 and CDR2: SGHRS and YFSETQ. The CDR3 length is 13 residues. Trimming took 4 bases from V and 6 from J; bases not matched to a gene: 6. CDR3 coding DNA: TGCGCCAGCAGCGGGGGACAGTATAATGGCTACACCTTC. Translating gives CASSGGQYNGYTF. Full variable domain (rest looked up from reference TRBV5-1 and TRBJ1-2): KAGVTQTPRYLIKTRGQQVTLSCSPISGHRSVSWYQQTPGQGLQFLFEYFSETQRNKGNFPGRFSGRQFSNSRSEMNVSTLELGDSALYLCASSGGQYNGYTFGSGTRLTVV.

The chain combines TRBV5-1 with TRBJ1-6; D may be TRBD1 (5 bases). The CDR3 spans 15 residues. Germline assignment: CDR1 SGHRS and CDR2 YFSETQ. V lost 0 bases and J 8 bases, leaving 12 bases between the germline ends. In nucleotides, the CDR3 is TGCGCCAGCAGCTTGGACATGGGGCGAGATTCACCCCTCCACTTT. Translation gives CASSLDMGRDSPLHF.

This clonotype was counted ten times or more. One junction end does not reproduce the germline sequence, and a read error may be involved. The CDR3 here is CASSQPGDYGYTF. Here the CDR3 DNA reads TGCGCCAGCAGCCAACCAGGGGACTATGGCTACACCTTC. The chain uses TRBV14 and TRBJ1-2; weak D call: TRBD1 (6 bases). This CDR3 has 13 residues. From germline, CDR1 is SGHDN and CDR2 FVKESK. The entire variable domain, with the rest obtained from reference TRBV14 and TRBJ1-2, is as follows: EAGVTQFPSHSVIEKGQTVTLRCDPISGHDNLYWYRRVMGKEIKFLLHFVKESKQDESGMPNNRFLAERTGGTYSTLKVQPAELEDSGVYFCASSQPGDYGYTFGSGTRLTVV.

In the case of this clonotype: This clone may be a read error of a much larger clone one base away. The V and J genes are TRBV6-1 and TRBJ1-2; possibly TRBD1 for D (5 bases). Trimming removed 3 bases from V and 2 bases from J, with 13 bases in between. CDR1 is MNHNS, CDR2 SASEGT, per germline. The CDR3 runs 15 residues. The CDR3 coding sequence is TGTGCCAGCAGTGACTTGACAGAGAAGAACTATGGCTACACCTTC. Its protein is CASSDLTEKNYGYTF.

This clonotype was counted at least ten times. This chain connects TRBV9 to TRBJ1-2; a weak D match, TRBD1 (5 bases). Germline V lookup: CDR1 SGDLS, CDR2 YYNGEE. The CDR3 length is 15 residues. V was shortened by 3 bases and J by 3 bases, with 15 bases between the two germline ends. This chain's CDR3 is CASSAGDLRDYGYTF. CDR3 nucleotides: TGTGCCAGCAGCGCGGGGGACCTCCGGGACTATGGCTACACCTTC. The full variable domain, its missing parts supplied by reference TRBV9 and TRBJ1-2, is DSGVTQTPKHLITATGQRVTLRCSPRSGDLSVYWYQQSLDQGLQFLIQYYNGEERAKGNILERFSAQQFPDLHSELNLSSLELGDSALYFCASSAGDLRDYGYTFGSGTRLTVV.

The chain uses TRBV7-2 and TRBJ1-5; unclear D gene. The CDR3 spans 13 residues. Trimming took off 6 bases at V and 10 bases at J, with 16 bases between the two ends. CDR1 SGHTA and CDR2 FQGNSA come from the germline V gene. The DNA of the CDR3 is TGTGCCAGCAGTTTGCAGATTAGGGATCCCCAGCATTTT. Translated: CASSLQIRDPQHF.

This clonotype came up many times. One junction end disagrees with the germline gene, perhaps due to a read error. The chain recombines TRBV5-8 with TRBJ1-2; tentatively, D is TRBD1 (6 bases). The CDR3 is 13 amino acids. Germline-derived CDR1 and CDR2 are SGHTS and YDEGEE. The CDR3 region has the DNA TGTGCCAGCAGATTGGACAGTAACTATGGCTACACCTTC. Its protein is CASRLDSNYGYTF.

This clonotype appeared once. The rearrangement uses TRBV15 and TRBJ2-5; the D call may be TRBD1 or TRBD2 (5 bases each). The CDR3 contains 15 residues. The V and J ends lost 0 bases and 5 bases respectively, with 13 bases between them. The germline CDR1 and CDR2 sequences are LNHNV and YYDKDF (reference sequence). CDR3 residues: CATSRDWGSGETQYF. The DNA of the CDR3 is TGTGCCACCAGCAGAGATTGGGGGTCAGGGGAGACCCAGTACTTC.

This clonotype was detected many times. The chain uses TRBV29-1 and TRBJ2-2, with D maybe TRBD2 (5 bases). The CDR3 runs to 14 residues. V was clipped by 7 bases and J by 0 bases, with 12 bases between them. In germline, CDR1 is SQVTM, CDR2 ANQGSEA. The CDR3 here is CSGRAAPNTGELFF. CDR3 in DNA: TGCAGCGGGCGAGCGGCACCGAACACCGGGGAGCTGTTTTTT.

V and J are TRBV19 and TRBJ1-1, with 9 bases aligning to TRBD1. Germline CDR1 reads LNHDA; CDR2 reads SQIVND (reference sequence). The CDR3 has 11 amino acids. The V segment lost 11 bases and the J segment 8 bases; nucleotides outside the gene matches: 6. In nucleotides, the CDR3 is TGTGCCTCCCTACAGGGGGCGGAAGCTTTCTTT. Encoded protein: CASLQGAEAFF.

The chain employs TRBV11-2 and TRBJ2-2, with D unresolved. From germline, CDR1 is SGHAT and CDR2 FQNNGV. The CDR3 covers 11 residues. V lost 5 bases and J lost 9, with 7 bases in between. The CDR3 sequence is CASSTPRELFF. The CDR3 DNA reads as TGTGCCAGCAGCACTCCTAGGGAGCTGTTTTTT.

With respect to this clonotype: Compared with germline, one end of the junction differs, possibly owing to a read error. CDR3 bases: TGCGCCAGCAGCCAAGAGCGAACAGGCCTCACTGAAGCTTTCTTT. Its protein is CASSQERTGLTEAFF. This chain uses TRBV7-8 with TRBJ1-1, with a possible D match to TRBD1 (5 bases). The CDR3 consists of 15 residues. Looked up from germline, CDR1 is SGHVS and CDR2 is FQNEAQ.

The gene calls are TRBV19 and TRBJ1-5, with TRBD1 identical over 10 bases. V was pared by 3 bases and J by 5 bases, with 10 bases of the junction left unmatched. Germline V gene data show CDR1 as LNHDA and CDR2 as SQIVND (reference sequence). The CDR3 is 17 residues long. The CDR3 bases are TGTGCCAGTAGTATTGACAGGGGGCTCCGTTCGGATCAGCCCCAGCATTTT. Translation: CASSIDRGLRSDQPQHF.

Concerning this clonotype: A much larger clone lies one base from this, so it may be a read error. V is TRBV15 and J is TRBJ1-3; no definite D call. The CDR3 runs to 15 residues. Germline V gene sequence: CDR1 LNHNV, CDR2 YYDKDF (reference sequence). DNA for the CDR3: TGTGCCACCAGCAGAGAACAGCAAACCGGAAACATCATATATTTT. This translates into CATSREQQTGNIIYF.